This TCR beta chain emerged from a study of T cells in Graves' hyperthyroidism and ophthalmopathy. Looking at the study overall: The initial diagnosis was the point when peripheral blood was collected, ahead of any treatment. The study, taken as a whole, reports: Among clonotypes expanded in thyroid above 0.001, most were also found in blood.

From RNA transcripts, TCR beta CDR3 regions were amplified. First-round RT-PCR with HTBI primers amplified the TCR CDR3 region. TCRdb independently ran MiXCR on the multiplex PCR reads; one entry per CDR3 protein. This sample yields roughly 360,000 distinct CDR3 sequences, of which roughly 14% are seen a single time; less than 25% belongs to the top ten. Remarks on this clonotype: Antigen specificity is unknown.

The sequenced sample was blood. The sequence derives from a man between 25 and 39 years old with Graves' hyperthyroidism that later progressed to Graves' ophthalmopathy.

CDR3 DNA: TGTGCCAGTAGTACCGACACTAGATACAATGAGCAGTTCTTC. Residues: CASSTDTRYNEQFF. The chain uses TRBV19 and TRBJ2-1; D is possibly TRBD2 (5 bases). V was clipped by 4 bases and J by 4 bases, with 11 bases between them. CDR3 length: 14 residues. Germline CDR1 LNHDA, CDR2 SQIVND (reference sequence).